A selection of T cell receptor beta chains follows, all from one sample in a study of radiation and T cells in renal cell carcinoma. Sequencing used immunoSEQ multiplex PCR; TCRdb keeps in-frame clones, though not all of them. The data contain around 4,800 clones, around half of them seen just once; the ten biggest clones take up roughly 53%. Sequences were derived from tumor tissue, sampled from a patient whose treatment included radiotherapy and nephrectomy. These receptors came from a man in his 60s with renal cell carcinoma. CDR3s include the opening cysteine and the closing phenylalanine or tryptophan. Each record gives: clone size, V gene, D gene, CDR3 length, J gene, CDR3 protein, CDR3 DNA. The D gene is left open where the match is weak. Clone size is stated in some rows and not others, as once, few, many or a class when expanded.

.	TRBV14	TRBD1	13	TRBJ2-7	CASRGTVASEQYF	TGTGCCAGCAGGGGGACAGTAGCTAGCGAGCAGTACTTC
.	TRBV19	.	16	TRBJ1-1	CASSIGAGLLNTEAFF	TGTGCCAGTAGTATAGGAGCAGGCCTATTGAACACTGAAGCTTTCTTT
.	TRBV30	.	15	TRBJ1-1	CAWSVQNRVITEAFF	TGTGCCTGGAGTGTACAGAACAGGGTTATCACTGAAGCTTTCTTT
.	TRBV29-1	.	12	TRBJ2-2	CSVGGQPGELFF	TGCAGCGTTGGCGGACAGCCTGGGGAGCTGTTTTTT
few	TRBV15	.	15	TRBJ1-1	CATSSRIQGFPEAFF	TGTGCCACCAGCAGCCGTATTCAGGGTTTCCCCGAAGCTTTCTTT
.	TRBV12-5	.	14	TRBJ1-2	CASGLQGRDYGYTF	TGTGCTAGTGGTTTGCAGGGTAGAGACTATGGCTACACCTTC
.	TRBV11-2	TRBD2	14	TRBJ2-7	CASSLGTSRIEQYF	TGTGCCAGCAGCCTCGGGACTAGCAGGATCGAGCAGTACTTC
.	TRBV5-1	.	14	TRBJ1-1	CASSSRTANTEAFF	TGCGCCAGCAGCTCGAGGACAGCGAACACTGAAGCTTTCTTT
medium-sized	TRBV7-9	.	14	TRBJ2-3	CASMLRGFGDTQYF	TGTGCCAGCATGCTGCGAGGCTTTGGAGATACGCAGTATTTT
once	TRBV5-5	TRBD2	15	TRBJ2-7	CASKFALAGGYEQYF	TGTGCCAGCAAGTTTGCACTAGCGGGAGGGTACGAGCAGTACTTC
.	TRBV13	.	13	TRBJ2-7	CASSLPEMGEQYF	TGTGCCAGCAGCCTTCCCGAGATGGGCGAGCAGTACTTC
large	TRBV4-2	TRBD2	14	TRBJ2-7	CASSLGTSRIEQYF	TGTGCCAGCAGCCTCGGGACTAGCAGGATCGAGCAGTACTTC
.	TRBV19	TRBD2	13	TRBJ2-7	CATGLAGINEQYF	TGTGCCACCGGACTAGCGGGAATCAACGAGCAGTACTTC
.	TRBV11-2	.	15	TRBJ1-2	CASSLESGDALGYTF	TGTGCCAGCAGCTTAGAGTCGGGAGATGCCCTCGGCTACACCTTC
few	TRBV2	.	13	TRBJ1-1	CASSEARGAEAFF	TGTGCCAGCAGTGAGGCGCGTGGCGCTGAAGCTTTCTTT
medium-sized	TRBV5-6	.	14	TRBJ1-5	CASSFRLSNQPQHF	TGTGCCAGCAGCTTTAGACTTAGCAATCAGCCCCAGCATTTT
.	TRBV2	.	13	TRBJ1-5	CASSEQVNQPQHF	TGTGCCAGCAGTGAGCAGGTCAATCAGCCCCAGCATTTT
.	TRBV29-1	.	15	TRBJ2-7	CSVEGALGHGYEQYF	TGCAGCGTTGAAGGGGCACTAGGTCATGGTTACGAGCAGTACTTC
.	TRBV13	.	15	TRBJ2-7	CASSLGGTVPYEQYF	TGTGCCAGCAGCTTAGGTGGGACCGTCCCCTACGAGCAGTACTTC
few	TRBV5-1	.	14	TRBJ1-4	CASSPRGTNEKLFF	TGCGCCAGCAGCCCCAGGGGAACTAATGAAAAACTGTTTTTT
.	TRBV10-3	.	12	TRBJ1-4	CAISESVEKLFF	TGTGCCATCAGTGAGTCGGTTGAAAAACTGTTTTTT
medium-sized	TRBV7-2	TRBD1	15	TRBJ1-1	CASSLYSGTGIEAFF	TGTGCCAGCAGCTTGTATTCAGGGACAGGCATTGAAGCTTTCTTT
few	TRBV7-6	.	13	TRBJ2-7	CASSSGPNYEQYF	TGTGCCAGCAGCTCCGGTCCTAACTACGAGCAGTACTTC